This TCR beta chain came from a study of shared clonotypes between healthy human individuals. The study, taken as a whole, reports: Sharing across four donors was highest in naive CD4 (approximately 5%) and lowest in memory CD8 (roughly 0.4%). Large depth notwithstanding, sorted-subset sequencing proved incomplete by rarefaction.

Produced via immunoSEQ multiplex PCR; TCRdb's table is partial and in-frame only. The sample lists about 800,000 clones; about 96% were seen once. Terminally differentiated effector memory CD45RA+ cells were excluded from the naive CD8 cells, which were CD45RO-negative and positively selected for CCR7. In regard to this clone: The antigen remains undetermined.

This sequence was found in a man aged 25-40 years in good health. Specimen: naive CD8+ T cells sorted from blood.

CDR3 nucleotides: TGTGCCAGCAGCCCGCGACACAGGGAAGATACGCAGTATTTT. Its translation is CASSPRHREDTQYF. The V call is TRBV9, the J call TRBJ2-3, with TRBD1 as a possible D gene (6 bases). Germline lookup yields CDR1 SGDLS and CDR2 YYNGEE. CDR3 length: 14 residues. Trimming removed 4 bases from V and 5 bases from J, with 14 bases in between.